What follows are 30 T cell receptor beta chains derived from one specimen sequenced in a study of cytomegalovirus exposure and HLA in healthy donors. Researchers ran the PCR with 60 Vbeta and 13 Jbeta primers. Repertoires were generated with immunoSEQ multiplex PCR, while TCRdb's copy carries only in-frame clones and drops some. The profile covers 100,000 to 150,000 clones, with more than 75% appearing a single time and around 14% taken by the ten largest. What was sequenced was PBMCs. The receptor source for this set is a woman aged 55-70 years in good health and CMV-seropositive.

The V gene is TRBV7-8, the J gene TRBJ1-2, with TRBD1 identical over 7 bases. Germline CDR1 SGHVS, CDR2 FQNEAQ. V gave up 1 base and J gave up 6 bases; unmatched junction bases: 8. The CDR3 extends over 15 amino acids. The CDR3 DNA is TGTGCCAGCAGCTTAGTCCGAGGGGGCTTCGATGGCTACACCTTC. Amino acids: CASSLVRGGFDGYTF.

The chain combines TRBV5-4 with TRBJ1-6; D is possibly TRBD1 (5 bases). V gave up 0 bases and J gave up 9 bases, with 13 bases separating them. The CDR3 extends over 15 amino acids. Germline V CDR1 and CDR2: SGHNT, YYREEE (reference sequence). In nucleotides, the CDR3 is TGTGCCAGCAGCTTGGTGGGGGTTAGCGGTTCACCCCTCCACTTT. Translated: CASSLVGVSGSPLHF.

The rearrangement joins TRBV27 to TRBJ2-7; D possibly corresponds to TRBD2 (6 bases). Germline V lookup: CDR1 MNHEY, CDR2 SMNVEV (reference sequence). Between the trimmed V and J ends, which lost 2 bases and 1 base, there was a span of 15 bases. This CDR3 has 16 amino acids. As DNA, the CDR3 is TGTGCCAGCAGTTTAAAACCGGGGCGGGATTCCTACGAGCAGTACTTC. The encoded protein is CASSLKPGRDSYEQYF.

This clone was found once. The gene calls are TRBV7-9 and TRBJ1-4, with a possible D match to TRBD1 (6 bases). The CDR3 is 17 residues long. Germline assignment: CDR1 SEHNR and CDR2 FQNEAQ (reference sequence). V was shortened by 1 base and J by 4 bases, with 16 bases between the two germline ends. Here the CDR3 DNA reads TGTGCCAGCAGCTTAGAACGGGGGGCCTTCAATAATGAAAAACTGTTTTTT. Translation gives CASSLERGAFNNEKLFF.

The rearrangement links TRBV7-3 to TRBJ2-2, with 7 bases matching TRBD2. The V and J ends lost 5 bases and 1 base, in that order; junction bases with no gene match: 4. CDR1 is SGHTA and CDR2 is FQGTGA in the germline V gene. The CDR3 has 15 amino acids. CDR3 in DNA: TGTGCCAGCAGCAACGGACTAGGGAACACCGGGGAGCTGTTTTTT. Its translation is CASSNGLGNTGELFF.

This chain joins TRBV30 and TRBJ2-5, with TRBD2 matching over 15 bases. The J call is doubtful: the DNA matches TRBJ2-7 better. Per germline, CDR1 GTSNPN and CDR2 SVGIG (reference sequence). This CDR3 contains 16 residues. The CDR3 DNA is TGTGCCTGGAGTGTGGGACTAGCGGGAGGAGGGTACGAGCAGTACTTC. Translated, it gives CAWSVGLAGGGYEQYF.

The chain has TRBV18 and TRBJ1-1, with D possibly matching TRBD1 (5 bases). Trimming removed 8 bases at V and 1 base at J, with 17 bases between. Per germline, CDR1 KGHSH and CDR2 LQKENI. This CDR3 spans 15 amino acids. CDR3 residues: CASARPGIRNTEAFF. In DNA, the CDR3 is TGTGCCAGCGCTCGGCCAGGGATTAGGAACACTGAAGCTTTCTTT.

The chain employs TRBV29-1 and TRBJ2-2, with D perhaps matching TRBD1 (5 bases). The CDR3 runs to 15 residues. The germline CDR1 and CDR2 sequences are SQVTM and ANQGSEA. Between the trimmed V and J ends, which lost 5 bases and 1 base, there was a span of 14 bases. The CDR3 coding sequence is TGCAGCGTTAGACGGAGTCAGGGGAACACCGGGGAGCTGTTTTTT. Its translation is CSVRRSQGNTGELFF.

V is TRBV6-5 and J is TRBJ1-2, with 8 positions matching TRBD1. The germline V gene encodes CDR1 MNHEY and CDR2 SVGAGI. The CDR3 covers 15 residues. Trimming cost V 4 bases and J 1 base; bases outside gene matches: 5. CDR3 loop: CASSFRTGYNYGYTF. DNA of the CDR3: TGTGCCAGCAGTTTCCGGACAGGGTATAACTATGGCTACACCTTC.

J is TRBJ2-1 and V is TRBV18; a weak D match, TRBD1 (6 bases). Deletions cut 9 bases from V and 3 bases from J, with 15 bases between. Germline V gene lookup returns CDR1 KGHSH and CDR2 LQKENI. The CDR3 is made up of 14 amino acids. Here the CDR3 reads CASHGGAVYNEQFF. In DNA form, the CDR3 reads TGTGCCAGTCATGGGGGCGCTGTCTACAATGAGCAGTTCTTC.

The rearrangement links TRBV6-6 to TRBJ2-1; D is ambiguous. Germline V CDR1 and CDR2: MNHNY, SVGAGI (reference sequence). CDR3 length: 10 residues. V was trimmed by 6 bases and J by 10 bases, leaving 7 bases between them. DNA of the CDR3: TGTGCCAGCAGCCAACACGAGCAGTTCTTC. Amino acid sequence: CASSQHEQFF.

The rearrangement uses TRBV5-5 and TRBJ2-7, with 7 bases identical to TRBD1. Per the germline V gene, CDR1 is SGHKS and CDR2 is YYEKEE (reference sequence). Unmatched junction bases numbered 20, after V lost 2 bases and J lost 3 bases. The CDR3 loop spans 19 amino acids. CDR3 coding DNA: TGTGCCAGCAGCTTTCGGTATGCGGTGGCCAGGGGGTATGTCTACGAGCAGTACTTC. Protein sequence: CASSFRYAVARGYVYEQYF.

The genes are TRBV4-1 and TRBJ2-5; 15 bases are a match to TRBD2. From germline, CDR1 is MGHRA and CDR2 YSYEKL. Unmatched junction bases numbered 7, after V lost 4 bases and J lost 1 base. This CDR3 contains 18 residues. In nucleotides, the CDR3 is TGCGCCAGCAGCCGGGCGGGACTAGCGGGGGGTTCCCAAGAGACCCAGTACTTC. It specifies CASSRAGLAGGSQETQYF.

This chain uses TRBV5-8 with TRBJ1-3; TRBD1 aligns across 11 bases. Germline CDR1 and CDR2: SGHTS and YDEGEE. V lost 4 bases, J lost 0 bases, and 9 bases stayed unmatched. This CDR3 comprises 18 residues. DNA for the CDR3: TGTGCCAGCAGCCCGGGACAGGGGGTCCCTTACTCTGGAAACACCATATATTTT. It encodes CASSPGQGVPYSGNTIYF.

This sequence joins TRBV9 and TRBJ2-3; 11 bases are shared with TRBD2. The V segment lost 4 bases and the J segment 2 bases; nucleotides outside the gene matches: 3. CDR1 and CDR2 (germline): SGDLS, YYNGEE. This CDR3 is built from 15 residues. Here the CDR3 DNA reads TGTGCCAGCAGCAGACTAGCGGGGCTCACAGATACGCAGTATTTT. Protein: CASSRLAGLTDTQYF.

The chain has TRBV9 and TRBJ1-1; D is undetermined. Germline V gene lookup returns CDR1 SGDLS and CDR2 YYNGEE. The CDR3 totals 14 residues. V was shortened by 3 bases and J by 3 bases, with 12 bases between the two germline ends. CDR3 DNA: TGTGCCAGCAGCGAGCGACGGGGAGACACTGAAGCTTTCTTT. Translation gives CASSERRGDTEAFF.

V and J are TRBV6-4 and TRBJ1-5, with D hard to call. The ends were cut back, 5 bases at V and 4 bases at J, with 9 bases in the middle. The CDR3 loop spans 13 amino acids. Germline V lookup: CDR1 MRHNA, CDR2 SNTAGT. This chain's CDR3 is CASSTDLNQPQHF. The CDR3 DNA is TGTGCCAGCAGTACAGACCTTAATCAGCCCCAGCATTTT.

This clone has a handful of counts. V is TRBV7-2 and J is TRBJ2-1; 11 nucleotides agree with TRBD2. Germline CDR1 reads SGHTA; CDR2 reads FQGNSA. V shed 1 base, J shed 6 bases, and the junction held 5 bases outside the gene matches. The CDR3 is 16 amino acids. The chain's CDR3 is CASSLEASGGFNEQFF. The CDR3 DNA reads as TGTGCCAGCAGCTTAGAGGCTAGCGGGGGGTTCAATGAGCAGTTCTTC. Full variable domain (outside the CDR3, taken from reference TRBV7-2 and TRBJ2-1): GAGVSQSPSNKVTEKGKDVELRCDPISGHTALYWYRQSLGQGLEFLIYFQGNSAPDKSGLPSDRFSAERTGGSVSTLTIQRTQQEDSAVYLCASSLEASGGFNEQFFGPGTRLTVL.

The chain couples TRBV4-3 to TRBJ2-2, with D perhaps matching TRBD2 (6 bases). V was pared by 0 bases and J by 5 bases, with 10 bases between. The CDR3 loop spans 15 amino acids. Germline values: CDR1 LGHNA, CDR2 YSLEER. CDR3 residues: CASSQELAGTGELFF. In DNA, the CDR3 is TGCGCCAGCAGCCAAGAATTGGCGGGAACCGGGGAGCTGTTTTTT.

The chain is built from TRBV6-4 and TRBJ1-1; 10 nucleotides agree with TRBD1. Germline V gives CDR1 MRHNA, CDR2 SNTAGT. The J segment lost 3 bases and the V segment lost 2 bases, leaving 15 bases of the junction unmatched. The CDR3 has 19 amino acids. The CDR3 reads CASSDGTGVLNRRDTEAFF. The CDR3 DNA reads TGTGCCAGCAGTGACGGGACAGGGGTCCTAAACCGGAGAGACACTGAAGCTTTCTTT.

This chain joins TRBV29-1 and TRBJ2-7; D gene ambiguous. The CDR3 loop spans 11 amino acids. The germline V gene encodes CDR1 SQVTM and CDR2 ANQGSEA. V gave up 4 bases and J gave up 1 base, with 5 bases separating them. The DNA for the CDR3 is TGCAGCGTTGGGCAGTCCTACGAGCAGTACTTC. It codes for CSVGQSYEQYF.

In this sample, this clone turned up a few times. The J gene is TRBJ1-1, the V gene TRBV11-2; a possible D gene is TRBD1 (6 bases). The CDR3 has 15 residues. Germline V gives CDR1 SGHAT, CDR2 FQNNGV. Trimming left V 1 base short and J 0 bases short, with 9 bases between. CDR3 region: CASSLVRGMNTEAFF. As DNA, the CDR3 is TGTGCCAGCAGCTTAGTGAGGGGGATGAACACTGAAGCTTTCTTT.

The genes are TRBV6-4 and TRBJ1-2; maybe TRBD1 (5 bases). CDR3 length equals 18 residues. The V end lost 5 bases, the J end lost 0 bases, and 22 bases lay between the germline ends. Per the germline V gene, CDR1 is MRHNA and CDR2 is SNTAGT. In nucleotides, the CDR3 is TGTGCCAGCAGTACCCCGGCGCAGGGTGGGCCCACTAACTATGGCTACACCTTC. Protein sequence: CASSTPAQGGPTNYGYTF.

Only a few counts were recorded for this clone. The chain joins TRBV5-1 to TRBJ2-5; a weak D match, TRBD2 (5 bases). The V end was cut by 4 bases, the J end by 5 bases, with 18 bases between. Germline V lookup: CDR1 SGHRS, CDR2 YFSETQ. The CDR3 extends over 15 amino acids. Here the CDR3 DNA reads TGCGCCAGCAGCCAACGACTAAGCCCCACGGAGACCCAGTACTTC. The encoded protein is CASSQRLSPTETQYF.

This chain links TRBV18 with TRBJ2-3; TRBD2 agrees at 7 bases. This CDR3 comprises 16 residues. V lost 3 bases to trimming and J lost 1 base; unmatched junction nucleotides: 7. The germline V gene encodes CDR1 KGHSH and CDR2 LQKENI. The CDR3 DNA reads as TGTGCCAGCTCACCGCGGCGCGGGGGTGGCACAGATACGCAGTATTTT. This codes for CASSPRRGGGTDTQYF.

This clone has only a few counts. The V gene is TRBV14, the J gene TRBJ2-7; 10 positions agree with TRBD1. V trimming: 1 base; J trimming: 1 base; junction bases outside the gene matches: 4. CDR1 SGHDN and CDR2 FVKESK come from the germline V gene. This CDR3 comprises 16 residues. Here the CDR3 reads CASSQAAGQGSYEQYF. The CDR3 nucleotides are TGTGCCAGCAGCCAAGCAGCGGGACAGGGGTCCTACGAGCAGTACTTC. The variable domain in full, with the rest retrieved from reference TRBV14 and TRBJ2-7, is EAGVTQFPSHSVIEKGQTVTLRCDPISGHDNLYWYRRVMGKEIKFLLHFVKESKQDESGMPNNRFLAERTGGTYSTLKVQPAELEDSGVYFCASSQAAGQGSYEQYFGPGTRLTVT.

The genes are TRBV5-4 and TRBJ2-5; the match to TRBD2 covers 13 bases. CDR1 is SGHNT, CDR2 YYREEE, per germline (reference sequence). This CDR3 is built from 15 residues. V shed 4 bases and J 5 bases; nucleotides not matched to a gene: 5. This chain's CDR3 is CASSPTSGRAETQYF. CDR3 bases: TGTGCCAGCAGCCCAACTAGCGGGAGGGCCGAGACCCAGTACTTC.

In this sample, this clone turned up once. This chain uses TRBV5-1 with TRBJ2-7, with D unresolved. Germline values: CDR1 SGHRS, CDR2 YFSETQ. The CDR3 sequence is 12 residues long. The V end was cut by 1 base, the J end by 3 bases, with 5 bases between. CDR3 sequence: CASSLTGYEQYF. Here the CDR3 DNA reads TGCGCCAGCAGCTTGACCGGCTACGAGCAGTACTTC. Together with reference TRBV5-1 and TRBJ2-7, the CDR3 gives the full variable domain: KAGVTQTPRYLIKTRGQQVTLSCSPISGHRSVSWYQQTPGQGLQFLFEYFSETQRNKGNFPGRFSGRQFSNSRSEMNVSTLELGDSALYLCASSLTGYEQYFGPGTRLTVT.

The chain is built from TRBV9 and TRBJ2-5, with D possibly matching TRBD2 (6 bases). Trimming took 6 bases from V and 11 from J, leaving 17 bases between them. Germline values: CDR1 SGDLS, CDR2 YYNGEE. The CDR3 spans 12 residues. Here the CDR3 reads CASTSPTGEQYF. The CDR3 DNA reads as TGTGCCAGCACCTCTCCAACGGGGGAGCAGTACTTC.

The chain couples TRBV28 to TRBJ1-2; the D gene is possibly TRBD1 (5 bases). The CDR3 spans 15 residues. Trimming stripped 3 bases from V and 7 bases from J, with 18 bases between. Germline values: CDR1 MDHEN, CDR2 SYDVKM. The CDR3 spells CASSFGGVRPTGYTF. The CDR3 DNA reads as TGTGCCAGCAGTTTCGGAGGGGTTCGTCCAACTGGCTACACCTTC.